The present TCR beta chain was sequenced within a study of OX40 agonist ivuxolimab in advanced cancers. Whole-study context: Patients with hepatocellular carcinoma, melanoma, renal cell or head and neck cancer made up the dose-escalation patients. General study findings and limits: Partial responders at 0.1-3.0 mg/kg showed near-lowest clonal expansion.

To note about this clone: The antigen is unknown.

TCRdb's table, derived via immunoSEQ multiplex PCR, lists solely in-frame clones and lacks some. The table lists around 80,000 clones, more than 75% of them singletons. The material sequenced was CD4+ or CD8+ T cells sorted from blood, taken in a trial of the OX40 agonist ivuxolimab. The sequence was obtained from an adult with an advanced solid tumor such as melanoma, head and neck, liver or kidney cancer.

Here the CDR3 DNA reads TGTGCCAGCAGCACCGGACGAAACACCGGGGAGCTGTTTTTT. It encodes CASSTGRNTGELFF. The chain has TRBV28 and TRBJ2-2; no definite D call. Germline V lookup: CDR1 MDHEN, CDR2 SYDVKM. The CDR3 covers 14 residues. V was shortened by 6 bases and J by 2 bases, with 10 bases between the two germline ends.